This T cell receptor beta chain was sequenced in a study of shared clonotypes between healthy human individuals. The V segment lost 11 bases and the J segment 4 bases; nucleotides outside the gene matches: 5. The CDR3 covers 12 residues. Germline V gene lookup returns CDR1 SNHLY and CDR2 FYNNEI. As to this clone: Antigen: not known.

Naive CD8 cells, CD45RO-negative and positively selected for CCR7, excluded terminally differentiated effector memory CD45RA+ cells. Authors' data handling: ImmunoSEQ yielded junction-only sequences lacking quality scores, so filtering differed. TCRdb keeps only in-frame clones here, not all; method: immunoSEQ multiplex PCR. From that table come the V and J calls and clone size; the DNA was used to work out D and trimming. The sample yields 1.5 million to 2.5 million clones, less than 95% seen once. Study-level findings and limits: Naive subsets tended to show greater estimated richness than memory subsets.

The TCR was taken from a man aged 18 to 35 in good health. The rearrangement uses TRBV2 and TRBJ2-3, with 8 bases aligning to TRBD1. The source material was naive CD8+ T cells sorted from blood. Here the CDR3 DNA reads TGTGCCGAGGACAGGGCGTCAGATACGCAGTATTTT. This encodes CAEDRASDTQYF.